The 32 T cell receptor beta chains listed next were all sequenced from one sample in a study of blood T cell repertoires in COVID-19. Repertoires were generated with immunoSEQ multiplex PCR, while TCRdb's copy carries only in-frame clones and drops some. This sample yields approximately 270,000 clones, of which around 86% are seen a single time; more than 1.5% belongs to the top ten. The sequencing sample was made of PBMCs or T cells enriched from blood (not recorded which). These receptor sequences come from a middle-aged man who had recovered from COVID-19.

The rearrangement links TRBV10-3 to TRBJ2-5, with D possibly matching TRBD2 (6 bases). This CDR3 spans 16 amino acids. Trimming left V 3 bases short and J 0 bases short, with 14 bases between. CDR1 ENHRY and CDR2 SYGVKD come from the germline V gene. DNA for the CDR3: TGTGCCATCAGTGAAGGATCGGGAGATCACCAAGAGACCCAGTACTTC. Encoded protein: CAISEGSGDHQETQYF.

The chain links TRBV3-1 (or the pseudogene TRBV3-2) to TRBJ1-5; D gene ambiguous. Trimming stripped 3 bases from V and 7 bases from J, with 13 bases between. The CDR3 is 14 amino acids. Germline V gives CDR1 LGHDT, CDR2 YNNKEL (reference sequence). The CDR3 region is CASSQEGPGQPQHF. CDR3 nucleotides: TGTGCCAGCAGCCAGGAGGGTCCGGGGCAGCCCCAGCATTTT.

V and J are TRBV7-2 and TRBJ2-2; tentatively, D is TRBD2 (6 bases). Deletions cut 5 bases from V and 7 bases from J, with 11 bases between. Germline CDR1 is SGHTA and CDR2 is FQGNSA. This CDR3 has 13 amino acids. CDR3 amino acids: CASSARLVGELFF. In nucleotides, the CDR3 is TGTGCCAGCAGCGCGCGACTAGTCGGGGAGCTGTTTTTT.

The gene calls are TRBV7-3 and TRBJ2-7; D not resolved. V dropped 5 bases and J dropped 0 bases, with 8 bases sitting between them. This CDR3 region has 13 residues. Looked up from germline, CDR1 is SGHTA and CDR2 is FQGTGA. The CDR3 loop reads CASSVVNSYEQYF. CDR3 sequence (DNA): TGTGCCAGCAGCGTTGTCAACTCCTACGAGCAGTACTTC.

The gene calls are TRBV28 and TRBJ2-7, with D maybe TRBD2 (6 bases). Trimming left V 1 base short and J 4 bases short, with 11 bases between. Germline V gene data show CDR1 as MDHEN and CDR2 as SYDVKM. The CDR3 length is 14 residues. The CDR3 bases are TGTGCCAGCAGTTTATTAAAGGGAGGATACGAGCAGTACTTC. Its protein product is CASSLLKGGYEQYF.

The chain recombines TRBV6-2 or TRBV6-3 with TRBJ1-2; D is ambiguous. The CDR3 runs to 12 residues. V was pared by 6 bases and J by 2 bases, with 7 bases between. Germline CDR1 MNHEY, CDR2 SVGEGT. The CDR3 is CASSTGNYGYTF. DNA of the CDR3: TGTGCCAGCAGCACCGGGAACTATGGCTACACCTTC.

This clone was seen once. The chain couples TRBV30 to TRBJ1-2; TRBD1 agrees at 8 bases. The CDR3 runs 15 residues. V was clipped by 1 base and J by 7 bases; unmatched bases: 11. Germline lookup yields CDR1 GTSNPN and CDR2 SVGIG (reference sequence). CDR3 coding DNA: TGTGCCTGGAGTGGCGAAGTCCAGGGGGCCGGTGGCTACACCTTC. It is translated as CAWSGEVQGAGGYTF. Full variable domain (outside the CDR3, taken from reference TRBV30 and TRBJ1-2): SQTIHQWPATLVQPVGSPLSLECTVEGTSNPNLYWYRQAAGRGLQLLFYSVGIGQISSEVPQNLSASRPQDRQFILSSKKLLLSDSGFYLCAWSGEVQGAGGYTFGSGTRLTVV.

CDR3 in amino acids: CASSPLQGLLNQPQHF. Written as DNA, the CDR3 is TGTGCCAGCAGCCCCCTTCAGGGGCTTCTGAATCAGCCCCAGCATTTT. The chain links TRBV7-8 to TRBJ1-5, with D possibly matching TRBD1 (6 bases). Germline V gives CDR1 SGHVS, CDR2 FQNEAQ. Trimming pared 5 bases from V and 4 bases from J, leaving 18 bases between. This CDR3 is 16 amino acids long.

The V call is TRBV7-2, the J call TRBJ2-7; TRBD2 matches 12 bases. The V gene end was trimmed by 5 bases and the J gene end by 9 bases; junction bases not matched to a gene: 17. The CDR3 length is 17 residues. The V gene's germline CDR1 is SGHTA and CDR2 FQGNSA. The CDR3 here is CASSSSGASGRAQGQYF. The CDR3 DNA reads TGTGCCAGCAGCAGTAGTGGGGCTAGCGGGAGGGCCCAGGGGCAGTACTTC.

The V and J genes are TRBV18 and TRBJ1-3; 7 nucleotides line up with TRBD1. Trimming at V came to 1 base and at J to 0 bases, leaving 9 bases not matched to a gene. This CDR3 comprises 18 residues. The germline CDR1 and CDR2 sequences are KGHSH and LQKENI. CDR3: CASSPQRTGAGSGNTIYF. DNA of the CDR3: TGTGCCAGCTCACCACAGAGAACAGGGGCTGGCTCTGGAAACACCATATATTTT.

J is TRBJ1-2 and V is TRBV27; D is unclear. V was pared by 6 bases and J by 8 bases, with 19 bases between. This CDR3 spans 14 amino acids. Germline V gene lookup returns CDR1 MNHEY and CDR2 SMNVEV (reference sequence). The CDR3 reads CASRLDFQGGGYTF. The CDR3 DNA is TGTGCCAGCAGACTAGATTTCCAAGGTGGGGGCTACACCTTC.

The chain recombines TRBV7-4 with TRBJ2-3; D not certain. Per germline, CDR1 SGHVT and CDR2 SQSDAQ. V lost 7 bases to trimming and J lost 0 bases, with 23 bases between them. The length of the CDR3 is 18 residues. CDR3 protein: CASTPPPTAVTSTDTQYF. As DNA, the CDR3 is TGTGCCAGCACCCCGCCCCCTACCGCGGTGACTAGCACAGATACGCAGTATTTT.

CDR3 DNA sequence: TGTGCCAGCAGCCAATATAGACTAGCGGGGACAGATACGCAGTATTTT. Its protein is CASSQYRLAGTDTQYF. The chain links TRBV3-1 (or the pseudogene TRBV3-2) to TRBJ2-3; 11 bases are shared with TRBD2. The CDR3 length is 16 residues. The V and J ends lost 2 bases and 3 bases, in that order; junction bases with no gene match: 4. Per germline, CDR1 LGHDT and CDR2 YNNKEL (reference sequence).

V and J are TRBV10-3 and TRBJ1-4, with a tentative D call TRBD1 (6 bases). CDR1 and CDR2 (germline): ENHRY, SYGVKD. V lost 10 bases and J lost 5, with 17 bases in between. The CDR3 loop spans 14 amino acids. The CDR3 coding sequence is TGTGCCACCGCAGCCGGGACATCGAATGAAAAACTGTTTTTT. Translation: CATAAGTSNEKLFF.

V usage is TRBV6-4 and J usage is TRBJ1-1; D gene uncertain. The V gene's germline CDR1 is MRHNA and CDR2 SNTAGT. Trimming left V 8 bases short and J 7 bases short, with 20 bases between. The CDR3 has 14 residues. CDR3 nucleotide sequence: TGTGCCAGCTTTTCGTCCCCGGAACTAATTGAAGCTTTCTTT. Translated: CASFSSPELIEAFF.

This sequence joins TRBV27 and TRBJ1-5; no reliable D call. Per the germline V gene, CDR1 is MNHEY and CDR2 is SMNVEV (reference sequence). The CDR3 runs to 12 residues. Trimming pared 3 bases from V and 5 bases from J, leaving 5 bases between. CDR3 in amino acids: CASSFRDQPQHF. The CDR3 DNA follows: TGTGCCAGCAGTTTTCGTGATCAGCCCCAGCATTTT.

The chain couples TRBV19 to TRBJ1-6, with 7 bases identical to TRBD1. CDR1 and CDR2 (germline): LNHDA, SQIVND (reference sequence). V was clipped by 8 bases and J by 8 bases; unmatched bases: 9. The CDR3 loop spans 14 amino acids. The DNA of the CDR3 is TGTGCCAGTCGCCTTGACAGGGAACATTCACCCCTCCACTTT. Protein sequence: CASRLDREHSPLHF.

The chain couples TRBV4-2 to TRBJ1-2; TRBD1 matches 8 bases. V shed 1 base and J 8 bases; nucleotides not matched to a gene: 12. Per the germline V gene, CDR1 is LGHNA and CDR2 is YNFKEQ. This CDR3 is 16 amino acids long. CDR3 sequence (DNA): TGTGCCAGCAGCCAAGGGACAGGGCCTTCTTATTCGGGCTACACCTTC. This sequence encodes CASSQGTGPSYSGYTF.

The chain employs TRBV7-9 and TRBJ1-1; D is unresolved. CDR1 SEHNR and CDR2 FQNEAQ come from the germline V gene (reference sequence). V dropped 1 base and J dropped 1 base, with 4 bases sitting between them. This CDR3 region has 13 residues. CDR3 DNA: TGTGCCAGCAGCTTAGAGCAGAACACTGAAGCTTTCTTT. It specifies CASSLEQNTEAFF.

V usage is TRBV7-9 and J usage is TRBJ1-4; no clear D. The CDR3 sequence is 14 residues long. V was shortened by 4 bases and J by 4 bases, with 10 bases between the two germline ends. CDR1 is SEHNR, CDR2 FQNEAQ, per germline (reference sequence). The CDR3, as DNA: TGTGCCAGCAGCTCGCTAGAGGATAATGAAAAACTGTTTTTT. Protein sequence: CASSSLEDNEKLFF.

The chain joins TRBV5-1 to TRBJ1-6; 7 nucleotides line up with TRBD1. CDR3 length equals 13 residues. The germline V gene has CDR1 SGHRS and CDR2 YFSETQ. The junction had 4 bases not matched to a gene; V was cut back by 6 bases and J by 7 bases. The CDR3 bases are TGCGCCAGCACCCCAGGGGGAAATTCACCCCTCCACTTT. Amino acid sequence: CASTPGGNSPLHF.

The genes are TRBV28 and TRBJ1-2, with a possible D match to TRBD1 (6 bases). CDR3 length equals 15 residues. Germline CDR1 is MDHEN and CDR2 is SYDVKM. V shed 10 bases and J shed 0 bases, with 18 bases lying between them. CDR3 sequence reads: CATPDSLSPNYGYTF. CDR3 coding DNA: TGTGCCACCCCGGACAGCCTTTCTCCTAACTATGGCTACACCTTC.

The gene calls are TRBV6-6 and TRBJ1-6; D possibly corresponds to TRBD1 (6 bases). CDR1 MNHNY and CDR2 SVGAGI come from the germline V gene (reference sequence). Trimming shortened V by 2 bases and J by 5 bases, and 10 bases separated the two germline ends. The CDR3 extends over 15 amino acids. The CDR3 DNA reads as TGTGCCAGCAGTTACAACCCAGGGGATAATTCACCCCTCCACTTT. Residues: CASSYNPGDNSPLHF.

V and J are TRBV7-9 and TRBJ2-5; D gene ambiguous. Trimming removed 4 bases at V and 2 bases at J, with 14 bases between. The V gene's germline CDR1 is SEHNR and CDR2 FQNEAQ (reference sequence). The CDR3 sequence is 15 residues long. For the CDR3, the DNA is TGTGCCAGCAGCTCCACCCTTAGCTATCAAGAGACCCAGTACTTC. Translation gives CASSSTLSYQETQYF.

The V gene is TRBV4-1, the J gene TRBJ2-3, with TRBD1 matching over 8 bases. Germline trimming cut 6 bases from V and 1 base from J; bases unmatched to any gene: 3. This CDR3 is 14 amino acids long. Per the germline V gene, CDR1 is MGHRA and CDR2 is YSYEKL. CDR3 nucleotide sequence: TGCGCCAGCAGATTGGGACAGGGCACAGATACGCAGTATTTT. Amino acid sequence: CASRLGQGTDTQYF.

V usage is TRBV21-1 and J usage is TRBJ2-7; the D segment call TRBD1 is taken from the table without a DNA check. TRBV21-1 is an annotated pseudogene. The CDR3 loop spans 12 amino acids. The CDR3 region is CASSKYQDEQYF. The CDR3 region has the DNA TGTGCCAGCAGCAAATACCAGGACGAGCAGTACTTC.

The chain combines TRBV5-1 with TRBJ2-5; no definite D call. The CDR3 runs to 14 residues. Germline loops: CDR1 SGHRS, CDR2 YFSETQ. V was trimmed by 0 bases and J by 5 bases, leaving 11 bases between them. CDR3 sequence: CASSLELGSETQYF. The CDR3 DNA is TGCGCCAGCAGCTTGGAACTTGGTTCGGAGACCCAGTACTTC.

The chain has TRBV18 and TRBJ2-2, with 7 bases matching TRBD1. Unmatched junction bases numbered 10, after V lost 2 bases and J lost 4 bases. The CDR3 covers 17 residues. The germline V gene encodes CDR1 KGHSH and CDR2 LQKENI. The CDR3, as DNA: TGTGCCAGCTCACCAACGATGACAGGGAGAATCACCGGGGAGCTGTTTTTT. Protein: CASSPTMTGRITGELFF.

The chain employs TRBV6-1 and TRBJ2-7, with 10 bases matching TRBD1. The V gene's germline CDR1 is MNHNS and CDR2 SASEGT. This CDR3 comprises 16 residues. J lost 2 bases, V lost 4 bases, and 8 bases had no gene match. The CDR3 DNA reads TGTGCCAGCAGTGCTTCAGGGGGACAGGGGCCCTACGAGCAGTACTTC. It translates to CASSASGGQGPYEQYF.

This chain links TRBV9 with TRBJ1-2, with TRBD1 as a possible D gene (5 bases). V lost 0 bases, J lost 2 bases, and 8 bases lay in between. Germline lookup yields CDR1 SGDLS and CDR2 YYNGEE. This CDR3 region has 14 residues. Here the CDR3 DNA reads TGTGCCAGCAGCGTAGGTCAGGGAAACTATGGCTACACCTTC. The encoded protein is CASSVGQGNYGYTF. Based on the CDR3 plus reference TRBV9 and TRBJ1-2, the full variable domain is DSGVTQTPKHLITATGQRVTLRCSPRSGDLSVYWYQQSLDQGLQFLIQYYNGEERAKGNILERFSAQQFPDLHSELNLSSLELGDSALYFCASSVGQGNYGYTFGSGTRLTVV.

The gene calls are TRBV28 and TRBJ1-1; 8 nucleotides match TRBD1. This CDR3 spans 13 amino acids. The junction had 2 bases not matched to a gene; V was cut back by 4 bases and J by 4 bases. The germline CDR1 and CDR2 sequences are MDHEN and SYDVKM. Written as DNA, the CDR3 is TGTGCCAGCAGTTGGACAGGGATCACTGAAGCTTTCTTT. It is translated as CASSWTGITEAFF. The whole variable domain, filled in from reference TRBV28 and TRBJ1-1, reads DVKVTQSSRYLVKRTGEKVFLECVQDMDHENMFWYRQDPGLGLRLIYFSYDVKMKEKGDIPEGYSVSREKKERFSLILESASTNQTSMYLCASSWTGITEAFFGQGTRLTVV.

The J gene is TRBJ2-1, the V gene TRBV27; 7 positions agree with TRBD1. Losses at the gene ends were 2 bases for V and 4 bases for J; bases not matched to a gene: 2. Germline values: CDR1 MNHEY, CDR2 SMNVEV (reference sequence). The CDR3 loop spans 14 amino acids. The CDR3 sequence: CASSLRQGYNEQFF. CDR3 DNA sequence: TGTGCCAGCAGTTTAAGACAGGGTTACAATGAGCAGTTCTTC.